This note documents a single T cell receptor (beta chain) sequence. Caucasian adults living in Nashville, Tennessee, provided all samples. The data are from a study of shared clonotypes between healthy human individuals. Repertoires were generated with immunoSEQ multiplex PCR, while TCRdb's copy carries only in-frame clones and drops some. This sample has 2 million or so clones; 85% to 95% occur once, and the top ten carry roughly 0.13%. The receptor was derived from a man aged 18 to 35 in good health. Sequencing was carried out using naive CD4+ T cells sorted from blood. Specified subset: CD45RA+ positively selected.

The DNA for the CDR3 is TGTGCCAGCATCCCGGGACTAGCAACGGATACGCAGTATTTT. It translates to CASIPGLATDTQYF. V is TRBV28 and J is TRBJ2-3; 9 bases line up with TRBD2. Germline V CDR1 and CDR2: MDHEN, SYDVKM. V trimming: 7 bases; J trimming: 6 bases; junction bases outside the gene matches: 8. The CDR3 is made up of 14 amino acids.